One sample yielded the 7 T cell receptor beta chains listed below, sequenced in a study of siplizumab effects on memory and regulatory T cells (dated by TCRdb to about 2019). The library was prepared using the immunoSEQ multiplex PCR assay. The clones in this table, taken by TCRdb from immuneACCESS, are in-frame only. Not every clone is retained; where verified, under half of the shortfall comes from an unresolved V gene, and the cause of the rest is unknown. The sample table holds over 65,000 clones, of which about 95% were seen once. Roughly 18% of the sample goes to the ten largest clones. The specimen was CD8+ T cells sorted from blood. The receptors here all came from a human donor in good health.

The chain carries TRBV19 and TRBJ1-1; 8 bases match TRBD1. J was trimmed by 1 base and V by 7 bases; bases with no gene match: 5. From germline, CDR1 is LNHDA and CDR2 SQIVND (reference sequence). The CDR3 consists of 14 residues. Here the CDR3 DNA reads TGTGCCAGTATTGACAGGGGTTGGAACACTGAAGCTTTCTTT. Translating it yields CASIDRGWNTEAFF.

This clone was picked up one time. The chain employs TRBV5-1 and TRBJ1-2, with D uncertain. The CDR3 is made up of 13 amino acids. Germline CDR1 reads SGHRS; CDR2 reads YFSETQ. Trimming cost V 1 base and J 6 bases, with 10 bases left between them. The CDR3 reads CASSLSGGNGYTF. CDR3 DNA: TGCGCCAGCAGCTTGTCAGGAGGGAATGGCTACACCTTC. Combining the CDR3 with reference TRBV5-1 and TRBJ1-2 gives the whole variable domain KAGVTQTPRYLIKTRGQQVTLSCSPISGHRSVSWYQQTPGQGLQFLFEYFSETQRNKGNFPGRFSGRQFSNSRSEMNVSTLELGDSALYLCASSLSGGNGYTFGSGTRLTVV.

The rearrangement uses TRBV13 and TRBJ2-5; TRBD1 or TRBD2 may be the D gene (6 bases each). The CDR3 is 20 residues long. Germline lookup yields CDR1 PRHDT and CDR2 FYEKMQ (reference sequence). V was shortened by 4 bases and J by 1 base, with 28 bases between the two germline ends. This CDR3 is CASSSRLGGVQGKGQETQYF. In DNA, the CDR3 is TGTGCCAGCAGCTCGCGTTTAGGAGGGGTTCAGGGGAAAGGCCAAGAGACCCAGTACTTC.

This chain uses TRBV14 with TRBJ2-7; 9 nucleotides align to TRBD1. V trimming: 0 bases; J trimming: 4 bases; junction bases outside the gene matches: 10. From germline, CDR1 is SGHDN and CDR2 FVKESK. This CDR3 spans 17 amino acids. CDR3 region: CASSQDAPGTGWYEQYF. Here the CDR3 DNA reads TGTGCCAGCAGCCAAGACGCACCCGGGACAGGGTGGTACGAGCAGTACTTC.

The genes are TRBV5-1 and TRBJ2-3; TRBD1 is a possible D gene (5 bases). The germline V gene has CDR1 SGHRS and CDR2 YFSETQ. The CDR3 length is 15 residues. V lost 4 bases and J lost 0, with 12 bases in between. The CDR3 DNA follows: TGCGCCAGCAGCCAGGGTACCTATAGCACAGATACGCAGTATTTT. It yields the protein CASSQGTYSTDTQYF.

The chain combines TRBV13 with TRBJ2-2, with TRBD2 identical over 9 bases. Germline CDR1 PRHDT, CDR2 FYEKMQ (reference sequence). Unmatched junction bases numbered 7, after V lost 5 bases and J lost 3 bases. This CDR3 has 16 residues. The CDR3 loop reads CASSPSSGGYTGELFF. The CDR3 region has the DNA TGTGCCAGCAGCCCAAGTAGCGGGGGTTACACCGGGGAGCTGTTTTTT.

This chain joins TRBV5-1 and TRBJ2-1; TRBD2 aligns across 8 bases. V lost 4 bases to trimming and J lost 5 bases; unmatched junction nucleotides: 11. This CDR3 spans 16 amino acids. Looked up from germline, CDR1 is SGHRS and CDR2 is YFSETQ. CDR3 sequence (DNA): TGCGCCAGCAGCACCCCCCAGCGGGAGCTCGACAATGAGCAGTTCTTC. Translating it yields CASSTPQRELDNEQFF.